This TCR beta chain emerged from a study of identical twins. In its sample, this clonotype was seen a few times. Trimming removed 6 bases from V and 1 base from J, with 12 bases in between. CDR3 length equals 14 residues. The germline CDR1 and CDR2 sequences are LNHDA and SQIVND (reference sequence). TCRdb re-derived calls from the 5' RACE reads in MiXCR, one entry per CDR3 protein. The data contain roughly 490,000 distinct CDR3 sequences, roughly an eighth of them seen just once; the ten biggest clones take up about 0.97%. The same data also went into a second study, on yellow fever vaccine responses in identical twins.

The TCR was taken from a young woman in good health. Sequences were obtained from CD4+ T cells sorted from blood. The V and J genes are TRBV19 and TRBJ1-1; no clear D gene. The CDR3 DNA follows: TGTGCCAGTAGCCTCTACGCAGGGAACACTGAAGCTTTCTTT. Translating it yields CASSLYAGNTEAFF.